This TCR beta chain was found in a study of blood T cell repertoires in COVID-19. At the level of the study: PBMCs, B-cell-depleted T cells, or T cells provided the cDNA or gDNA that made up the material.

Germline V gives CDR1 LNHDA, CDR2 SQIVND (reference sequence). V lost 5 bases and J lost 10, with 12 bases in between. CDR3 size: 13 residues. Participants spanned ages about 18 to 95 years and resided in fewer than 30 US areas. A COVID-19 case was met by exposed participants within 2 weeks before study entry. Authors' methods: Amplification of reference gene primers was used by the study to estimate nucleated cell counts. Profiled with immunoSEQ multiplex PCR; TCRdb holds only in-frame clones, not every one. The V and J calls and clone size come from that table; D and trimming were worked out from the DNA. This table holds roughly 150,000 clones, approximately 88% found once.

The sample was PBMCs or T cells enriched from blood (not recorded which). This receptor was identified in a man between 65 and 85 years old who had been exposed to COVID-19. This chain links TRBV19 with TRBJ1-6, with D maybe TRBD1 (6 bases). The CDR3 DNA is TGTGCCAGTAGTGCTCAGGGGAACTCACCCCTCCACTTT. It yields the protein CASSAQGNSPLHF.